This T cell receptor beta chain was found in a study of T cell responses to AZD1222 COVID-19 vaccine. Overall study: It was second doses at about 4 or about 12 weeks that were pooled. General study findings and limits: Females made up more of the donors, who were largely white British, and clonal diversity may have come out too low.

TCRdb's table, derived via immunoSEQ multiplex PCR, lists solely in-frame clones and lacks some. The sample consists of some 190,000 clones, around 88% of them appearing once. V shed 4 bases, J shed 2 bases, and the junction held 9 bases outside the gene matches. This CDR3 spans 16 amino acids. CDR1 is LNHNV, CDR2 YYDKDF, per germline (reference sequence). Note on this clone: The antigen is undetermined.

Sequencing was performed on peripheral blood, taken on day 0 of AZD1222 vaccination. The clonotype comes from an adult in good health. The rearrangement joins TRBV15 to TRBJ2-5, with 8 bases that match TRBD1. This chain's CDR3 is CATSTGTGWGQETQYF. The CDR3 coding sequence is TGTGCCACCAGCACAGGGACAGGTTGGGGGCAAGAGACCCAGTACTTC.